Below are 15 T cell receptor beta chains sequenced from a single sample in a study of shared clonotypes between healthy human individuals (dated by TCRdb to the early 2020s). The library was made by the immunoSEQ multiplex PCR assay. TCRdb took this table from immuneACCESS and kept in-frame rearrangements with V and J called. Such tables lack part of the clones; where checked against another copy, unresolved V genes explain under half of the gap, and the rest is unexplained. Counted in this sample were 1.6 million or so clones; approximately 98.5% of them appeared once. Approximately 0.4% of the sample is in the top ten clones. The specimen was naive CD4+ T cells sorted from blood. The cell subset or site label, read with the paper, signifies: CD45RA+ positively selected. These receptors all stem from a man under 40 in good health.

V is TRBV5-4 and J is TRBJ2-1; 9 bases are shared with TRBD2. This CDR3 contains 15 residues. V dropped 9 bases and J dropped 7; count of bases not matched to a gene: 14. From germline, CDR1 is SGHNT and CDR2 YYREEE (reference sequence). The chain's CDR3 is CAITEPSGMRNEQFF. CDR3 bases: TGTGCCATCACGGAACCTAGCGGGATGAGGAATGAGCAGTTCTTC.

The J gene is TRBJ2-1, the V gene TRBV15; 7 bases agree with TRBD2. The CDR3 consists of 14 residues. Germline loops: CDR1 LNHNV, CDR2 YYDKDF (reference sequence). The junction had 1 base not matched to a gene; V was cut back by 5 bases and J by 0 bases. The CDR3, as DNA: TGTGCCACCAGCCCTAGCGGCTCCTACAATGAGCAGTTCTTC. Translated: CATSPSGSYNEQFF.

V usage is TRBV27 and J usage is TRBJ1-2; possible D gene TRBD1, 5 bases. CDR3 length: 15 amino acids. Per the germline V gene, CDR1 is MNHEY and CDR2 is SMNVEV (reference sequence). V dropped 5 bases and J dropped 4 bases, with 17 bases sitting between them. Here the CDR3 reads CASSPSGVGGYGYTF. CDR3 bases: TGTGCCAGCAGTCCATCGGGGGTGGGTGGCTATGGCTACACCTTC.

The CDR3 coding sequence is TGTGCCAGCAGTTACTTAGGGCAGGCGACCTACGAGCAGTACTTC. Its translation is CASSYLGQATYEQYF. The chain joins TRBV6-6 to TRBJ2-7; no definite D call. CDR1 and CDR2 (germline): MNHNY, SVGAGI (reference sequence). CDR3 length: 15 amino acids. Deletions cut 1 base from V and 2 bases from J, with 12 bases between.

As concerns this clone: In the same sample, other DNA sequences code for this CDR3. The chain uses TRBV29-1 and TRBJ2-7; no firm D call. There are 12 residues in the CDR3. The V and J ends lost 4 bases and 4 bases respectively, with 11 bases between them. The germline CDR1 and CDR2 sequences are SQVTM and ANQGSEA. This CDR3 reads CSVGDRVYEQYF. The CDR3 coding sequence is TGCAGCGTTGGTGATCGAGTTTACGAGCAGTACTTC.

The CDR3 here is CASSWQGAYEQYF. The DNA for the CDR3 is TGTGCCAGCAGCTGGCAGGGGGCCTACGAGCAGTACTTC. This chain connects TRBV5-7 to TRBJ2-7; TRBD1 matches at 7 bases. TRBV5-7 is identified as an open reading frame with a role that is uncertain. The V and J ends lost 3 bases and 2 bases, in that order; junction bases with no gene match: 2. There are 13 residues in the CDR3.

CDR3: CASSSGTLSSYEQYF. In DNA form, the CDR3 reads TGTGCCAGCAGCTCAGGCACACTGAGCTCCTACGAGCAGTACTTC. The gene calls are TRBV28 and TRBJ2-7, with no clear D. Germline V gene sequence: CDR1 MDHEN, CDR2 SYDVKM. The V gene lost 6 bases and the J gene lost 0 bases, with 15 bases spanning the gap. The CDR3 runs 15 residues.

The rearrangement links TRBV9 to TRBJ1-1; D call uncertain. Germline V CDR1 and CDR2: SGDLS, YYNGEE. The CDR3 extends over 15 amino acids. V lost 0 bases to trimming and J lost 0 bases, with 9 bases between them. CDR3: CASSVGWRMNTEAFF. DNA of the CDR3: TGTGCCAGCAGCGTAGGCTGGAGAATGAACACTGAAGCTTTCTTT.

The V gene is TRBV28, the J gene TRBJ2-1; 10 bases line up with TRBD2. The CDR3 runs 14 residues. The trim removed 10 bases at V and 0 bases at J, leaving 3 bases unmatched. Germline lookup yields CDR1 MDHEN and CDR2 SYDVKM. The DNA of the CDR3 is TGTGCCACCTTAGCGGGAGGCTCCTACAATGAGCAGTTCTTC. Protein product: CATLAGGSYNEQFF.

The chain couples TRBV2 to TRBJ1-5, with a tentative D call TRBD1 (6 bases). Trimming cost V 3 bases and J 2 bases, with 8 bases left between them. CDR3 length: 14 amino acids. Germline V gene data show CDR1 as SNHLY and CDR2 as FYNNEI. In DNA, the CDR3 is TGTGCCAGCAGTGAGTCAGGGGGCAATCAGCCCCAGCATTTT. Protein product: CASSESGGNQPQHF. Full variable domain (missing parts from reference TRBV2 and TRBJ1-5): EPEVTQTPSHQVTQMGQEVILRCVPISNHLYFYWYRQILGQKVEFLVSFYNNEISEKSEIFDDQFSVERPDGSNFTLKIRSTKLEDSAMYFCASSESGGNQPQHFGDGTRLSIL.

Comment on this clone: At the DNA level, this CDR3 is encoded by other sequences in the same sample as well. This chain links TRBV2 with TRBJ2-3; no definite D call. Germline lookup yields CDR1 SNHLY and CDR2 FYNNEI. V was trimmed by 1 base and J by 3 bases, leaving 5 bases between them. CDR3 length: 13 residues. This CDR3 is CASSEEATDTQYF. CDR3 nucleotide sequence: TGTGCCAGCAGTGAAGAGGCGACAGATACGCAGTATTTT.

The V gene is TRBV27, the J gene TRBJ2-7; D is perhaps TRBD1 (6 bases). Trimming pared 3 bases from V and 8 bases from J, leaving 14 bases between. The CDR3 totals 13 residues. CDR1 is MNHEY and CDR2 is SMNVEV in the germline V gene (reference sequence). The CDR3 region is CASSFYGGRQQYF. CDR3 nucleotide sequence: TGTGCCAGCAGTTTTTATGGGGGCCGCCAGCAGTACTTC.

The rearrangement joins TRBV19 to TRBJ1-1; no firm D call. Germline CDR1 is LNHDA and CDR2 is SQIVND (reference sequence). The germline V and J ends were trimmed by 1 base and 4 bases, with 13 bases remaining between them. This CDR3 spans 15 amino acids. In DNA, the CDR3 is TGTGCCAGTAGTATAGCCCCCAGTGGCGGCACTGAAGCTTTCTTT. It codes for CASSIAPSGGTEAFF. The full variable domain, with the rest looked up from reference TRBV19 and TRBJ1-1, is DGGITQSPKYLFRKEGQNVTLSCEQNLNHDAMYWYRQDPGQGLRLIYYSQIVNDFQKGDIAEGYSVSREKKESFPLTVTSAQKNPTAFYLCASSIAPSGGTEAFFGQGTRLTVV.

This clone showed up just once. The CDR3 DNA reads as TGTGCCAGTAGTGGGTTTACGATGAACACTGAAGCTTTCTTT. Translating it yields CASSGFTMNTEAFF. The chain uses TRBV19 and TRBJ1-1; D call uncertain. Germline-derived CDR1 and CDR2 are LNHDA and SQIVND (reference sequence). CDR3 size: 14 residues. V lost 5 bases and J 0 bases, leaving 10 bases between the germline ends. Combining the CDR3 with reference TRBV19 and TRBJ1-1 gives the whole variable domain DGGITQSPKYLFRKEGQNVTLSCEQNLNHDAMYWYRQDPGQGLRLIYYSQIVNDFQKGDIAEGYSVSREKKESFPLTVTSAQKNPTAFYLCASSGFTMNTEAFFGQGTRLTVV.

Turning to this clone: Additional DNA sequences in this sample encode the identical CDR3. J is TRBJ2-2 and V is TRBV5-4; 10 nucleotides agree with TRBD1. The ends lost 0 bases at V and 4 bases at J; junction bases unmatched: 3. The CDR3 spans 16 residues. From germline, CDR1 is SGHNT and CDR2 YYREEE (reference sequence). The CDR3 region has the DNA TGTGCCAGCAGCTTGGTAGGGACAGGGGTCACCGGGGAGCTGTTTTTT. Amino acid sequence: CASSLVGTGVTGELFF.